Listed below are T cell receptor beta chains from one sample, sequenced in a study of siplizumab effects on memory and regulatory T cells. Sequencing used immunoSEQ multiplex PCR; TCRdb keeps in-frame clones, though not all of them. The data show tens of thousands of clones, over 70% seen once. Sequencing was done on a sample of Tregs sorted from blood. These receptors were obtained from a human donor in good health. CDR3s include the opening cysteine and the closing phenylalanine or tryptophan. D genes are given only for firm matches. Where a row states a size, it is once, few, many or the class of an expanded clone; other rows omit it.

14,.,TRBV27,TRBJ2-6,.,TGTGCCAGCAGTTCTGGGGCAGGGGCCAACGTCCTGACTTTC,CASSSGAGANVLTF
12,.,TRBV6-6,TRBJ2-3,.,TGTGCCAGCAGTTACGGGGGGTTGGGGCAGTATTTT,CASSYGGLGQYF
13,.,TRBV5-1,TRBJ2-5,.,TGCGCCAGCAGGGGCAGGGGCTCGGAGACCCAGTACTTC,CASRGRGSETQYF
18,.,TRBV4-1,TRBJ2-1,.,TGCGCCAGCAGCCAAGAGTTCGTGACCCTAAGCTCCTACAATGAGCAGTTCTTC,CASSQEFVTLSSYNEQFF
15,.,TRBV7-2,TRBJ1-2,.,TGTGCCAGCAGCCCTCGCAGGGAAGGGGCATATGGCTACACCTTC,CASSPRREGAYGYTF
18,.,TRBV7-9,TRBJ1-1,TRBD1,TGTGCCAGCAGCCCCGCCTTAGGACAGGGGGGCAAGAACACTGAAGCTTTCTTT,CASSPALGQGGKNTEAFF
13,.,TRBV19,TRBJ2-5,TRBD2,TGTGCCAGTAGTATGCGGGAGGGGGAGACCCAGTACTTC,CASSMREGETQYF
16,.,TRBV7-8,TRBJ2-3,.,TGTGCCAGCAGCTTAATGGCCCTACAGGGCACAGATACGCAGTATTTT,CASSLMALQGTDTQYF
15,.,TRBV11-1,TRBJ2-1,.,TGTGCCAGCAGCTTAGTACAGGGCACCTACAATGAGCAGTTCTTC,CASSLVQGTYNEQFF
11,once,TRBV6-6,TRBJ2-7,.,TGTGCCAGCAGCGCTCGTCACGAGCAGTACTTC,CASSARHEQYF
17,.,TRBV5-5,TRBJ2-3,.,TGTGCCAGCAGCTTGGCTACCACGGGAGCCCGGACAGATACGCAGTATTTT,CASSLATTGARTDTQYF
14,.,TRBV5-1,TRBJ2-7,TRBD2,TGCGCCAGCCACGGGACTAGCGGGCCCTGGGAGCAGTACTTC,CASHGTSGPWEQYF
13,.,TRBV10-3,TRBJ2-5,.,TGTGCCATCAGAGGAGACAGTAAAGAGACCCAGTACTTC,CAIRGDSKETQYF
14,.,TRBV19,TRBJ1-5,TRBD1,TGTGCCAGTAGTATTACAGGGGGCGGTCAGCCCCAGCATTTT,CASSITGGGQPQHF
13,.,TRBV10-3,TRBJ2-5,TRBD2,TGTGCCATCAGCCGGACTAGCCTGGAGACCCAGTACTTC,CAISRTSLETQYF
14,.,TRBV4-2,TRBJ1-2,TRBD1,TGTGCCAGCAGCCGGACAGGGGCTAACTATGGCTACACCTTC,CASSRTGANYGYTF
16,once,TRBV4-3,TRBJ2-3,TRBD2,TGCGCCAGCAGCGGCCTGCTAGCGGGAGGGGCAGATACGCAGTATTTT,CASSGLLAGGADTQYF
14,.,TRBV2,TRBJ2-2,.,TGTGCCAGCAGTGACCCTAGTTTCGCCGGGGAGCTGTTTTTT,CASSDPSFAGELFF
13,.,TRBV6-6,TRBJ2-7,.,TGTGCCAGCAGTTACGCGGTATGGTACGAGCAGTACTTC,CASSYAVWYEQYF
14,.,TRBV19,TRBJ2-7,.,TGTGCCAGTAGTATGACAGGCCCTTACTACGAGCAGTACTTC,CASSMTGPYYEQYF
14,.,TRBV28,TRBJ1-6,.,TGTGCCAGCCGGATGTGGGGTAGTGGATCACCCCTCCACTTT,CASRMWGSGSPLHF
14,once,TRBV11-3,TRBJ1-1,.,TGTGCCAGCAGCTTGGGACACAGGAACACTGAAGCTTTCTTT,CASSLGHRNTEAFF
16,.,TRBV7-9,TRBJ2-5,TRBD2,TGTGCCAGCAGCTTATGGTCTAGCGGGAGAATGGAGACCCAGTACTTC,CASSLWSSGRMETQYF
13,.,TRBV6-1,TRBJ2-7,.,TGTGCCAGCCAAACAGGGCTAAACTACGAGCAGTACTTC,CASQTGLNYEQYF
16,.,TRBV28,TRBJ2-1,TRBD2,TGTGCCAGCAGTCTCGCTTCTAGCGGGTACTACAATGAGCAGTTCTTC,CASSLASSGYYNEQFF
14,once,TRBV4-1,TRBJ2-7,.,TGCGCCAGCAGCCAAGGGGACAATTCCTACGAGCAGTACTTC,CASSQGDNSYEQYF
14,.,TRBV6-1,TRBJ2-1,TRBD1,TGTGCCAGCAGGGTCGGGACAGCTTACAATGAGCAGTTCTTC,CASRVGTAYNEQFF
16,.,TRBV27,TRBJ1-6,.,TGTGCCAGCAGACCCCCAGGACGGAGACGAAATTCACCCCTCCACTTT,CASRPPGRRRNSPLHF
16,few,TRBV29-1,TRBJ2-3,.,TGCAGCGTAAGGCCGGCTAGAGGGACTAGCACAGATACGCAGTATTTT,CSVRPARGTSTDTQYF
11,.,TRBV6-1,TRBJ2-2,.,TGTGCCAGCCGAGGAGCCGGGGAGCTGTTTTTT,CASRGAGELFF
14,.,TRBV29-1,TRBJ2-1,.,TGCAGCGTTCAAACGGGACAAGACCACAATGAGCAGTTCTTC,CSVQTGQDHNEQFF
14,few,TRBV6-1,TRBJ2-7,.,TGTGCCAGCAGTGTACAGGTTCCTACCTACGAGCAGTACTTC,CASSVQVPTYEQYF
17,.,TRBV19,TRBJ2-7,TRBD2,TGTGCCAGTAGACGAACCGGGACTAGCGGGAGAACCTACGAGCAGTACTTC,CASRRTGTSGRTYEQYF
15,.,TRBV7-2,TRBJ2-7,.,TGTGCCAGCAGCTTAGTTGGGCATCTGACCTACGAGCAGTACTTC,CASSLVGHLTYEQYF
17,once,TRBV27,TRBJ1-1,.,TGTGCCAGCAGTTTGCAGCGGACGCGGAGGATTGTCCCTGAAGCTTTCTTT,CASSLQRTRRIVPEAFF
14,once,TRBV5-1,TRBJ2-7,.,TGCGCCAGCAACAAAGAGGTGGGAAAGAACGAGCAGTACTTC,CASNKEVGKNEQYF
14,.,TRBV6-1,TRBJ1-5,.,TGTGCCAGCAGTGGGGACACAGGCAATCAGCCCCAGCATTTT,CASSGDTGNQPQHF
16,few,TRBV7-9,TRBJ2-2,.,TGTGCCAGCAGCTTAGGTGGTACTCTCCCCACCGGGGAGCTGTTTTTT,CASSLGGTLPTGELFF
16,.,TRBV18,TRBJ2-5,TRBD2,TGTGCCAGCTCACCTATCCTACTAGCGGGAGAGGAGACCCAGTACTTC,CASSPILLAGEETQYF
17,.,TRBV5-1,TRBJ2-1,.,TGCGCCAGCAGCTTGACCCCTTCGGGGGCGGGGTGGAATGAGCAGTTCTTC,CASSLTPSGAGWNEQFF
16,few,TRBV19,TRBJ2-7,TRBD1,TGTGCCAGTAGTATATACGCGGGACAGGGACTCTACGAGCAGTACTTC,CASSIYAGQGLYEQYF
16,.,TRBV16,TRBJ2-1,.,TGTGCCAGCAGCCCCTACTTTTCCGGGAAAGGGAATGAGCAGTTCTTC,CASSPYFSGKGNEQFF
14,.,TRBV28,TRBJ1-2,.,TGTGCCAGCAGTTCCCTATCGGGGGGGGATGGCTACACCTTC,CASSSLSGGDGYTF
14,.,TRBV12-5,TRBJ2-2,.,TGTGCTAGTGGTTTACTAGCGAACACCGGGGAGCTGTTTTTT,CASGLLANTGELFF
13,few,TRBV27,TRBJ2-7,TRBD1,TGTGCCAGCAGCCGGGACAGCCGTTACGAGCAGTACTTC,CASSRDSRYEQYF
14,few,TRBV4-1,TRBJ1-2,TRBD1,TGCGCCAGCAGCCACCCCCCGACAGGGTTTGGCTACACCTTC,CASSHPPTGFGYTF
14,once,TRBV15,TRBJ1-5,.,TGTGCCACCAGCAGGGACTTGGGCAATCAGCCCCAGCATTTT,CATSRDLGNQPQHF
14,once,TRBV7-9,TRBJ2-7,.,TGTGCCAGCAGCAGGACGGACGGACCCTACGAGCAGTACTTC,CASSRTDGPYEQYF
13,.,TRBV6-6,TRBJ1-2,.,TGTGCCAGCAGTTTAAGGGGAAACTATGGCTACACCTTC,CASSLRGNYGYTF
16,.,TRBV5-4,TRBJ2-2,TRBD1,TGTGCCAGCAGCCCTAGGGACAGGGGGGACACCGGGGAGCTGTTTTTT,CASSPRDRGDTGELFF
15,.,TRBV6-1,TRBJ2-5,.,TGTGCCAGCAGCCTTACCGTGGCACGACAAGAGACCCAGTACTTC,CASSLTVARQETQYF
15,once,TRBV5-1,TRBJ1-2,TRBD1,TGCGCCAGCAGCGGGTTCAGACAGGGGGCCTATGGCTACACCTTC,CASSGFRQGAYGYTF
16,.,TRBV4-3,TRBJ2-1,TRBD2,TGCGCCAGCAGCCAATATACTAGCGGGAAAAACAATGAGCAGTTCTTC,CASSQYTSGKNNEQFF
14,once,TRBV2,TRBJ1-1,TRBD1,TGTGCCAGCAGTCAGACAGGGGGAGGAGCTGAAGCTTTCTTT,CASSQTGGGAEAFF